Listed below are T cell receptor beta chains from one sample, sequenced in a study of T cell changes during pregnancy in multiple sclerosis. Method: immunoSEQ multiplex PCR; TCRdb's copy keeps in-frame clones and lacks some. The sample consists of about 80,000 clones, roughly 94% of them appearing once. This specimen was peripheral blood, taken before pregnancy. These receptor sequences come from a female donor with multiple sclerosis, enrolled in a pregnancy study. The CDR3 runs from the conserved cysteine through the conserved F or W. D genes are given only for firm matches.

v_call: TRBV11-2
d_call: -
j_call: TRBJ2-7
cdr3_aa: CASSLGQNYEQYF
cdr3_nt: TGTGCCAGCAGCTTAGGACAGAACTACGAGCAGTACTTC

v_call: TRBV28
d_call: -
j_call: TRBJ1-1
cdr3_aa: CASSTTPEAFF
cdr3_nt: TGTGCCAGCAGTACCACACCAGAAGCTTTCTTT

v_call: TRBV11-2
d_call: -
j_call: TRBJ2-3
cdr3_aa: CASSLGYSNTDTQYF
cdr3_nt: TGTGCCAGCAGCTTAGGATACAGTAACACAGATACGCAGTATTTT

v_call: TRBV5-4
d_call: -
j_call: TRBJ2-7
cdr3_aa: CASSLNPGLNNEQYF
cdr3_nt: TGTGCCAGCAGCCTAAACCCGGGACTCAATAACGAGCAGTACTTC

v_call: TRBV5-1
d_call: TRBD1
j_call: TRBJ2-7
cdr3_aa: CASSLWTGGGYEQYF
cdr3_nt: TGCGCCAGCAGCCTATGGACAGGAGGAGGCTACGAGCAGTACTTC

v_call: TRBV4-1
d_call: -
j_call: TRBJ1-4
cdr3_aa: CASSPEGGFEEKLFF
cdr3_nt: TGCGCCAGCAGCCCCGAGGGGGGGTTTGAAGAAAAACTGTTTTTT

v_call: TRBV7-2
d_call: TRBD2
j_call: TRBJ2-5
cdr3_aa: CASSPREREGQETQYF
cdr3_nt: TGTGCCAGCAGCCCTCGGGAGCGGGAGGGGCAAGAGACCCAGTACTTC

v_call: TRBV27
d_call: -
j_call: TRBJ2-2
cdr3_aa: CASSLGSGGTGELFF
cdr3_nt: TGTGCCAGCAGTTTAGGTTCCGGAGGGACCGGGGAGCTGTTTTTT

v_call: TRBV6-1
d_call: TRBD2
j_call: TRBJ2-7
cdr3_aa: CASSAGGASEQYF
cdr3_nt: TGTGCCAGCAGCGCCGGGGGGGCGAGCGAGCAGTACTTC

v_call: TRBV7-8
d_call: TRBD2
j_call: TRBJ2-1
cdr3_aa: CASSHFSSGSSYNEQFF
cdr3_nt: TGTGCCAGCAGCCACTTCTCTAGCGGGAGCTCCTACAATGAGCAGTTCTTC